Following are 30 T cell receptor beta chains from one sample sequenced in a study of blood T cell repertoires in COVID-19. Sequenced by immunoSEQ multiplex PCR; TCRdb stores in-frame clones only, minus some. This table holds more than 300,000 clones, roughly 90% found once. Sample: PBMCs or T cells enriched from blood (not recorded which). The origin of the receptors is a woman younger than 45 who had been exposed to COVID-19.

The rearrangement joins TRBV11-3 to TRBJ1-6, with a possible D match to TRBD1 (5 bases). V dropped 5 bases and J dropped 8 bases, with 10 bases sitting between them. The CDR3 runs to 13 residues. Germline V lookup: CDR1 SGHNT, CDR2 YENEEA. Here the CDR3 reads CASSEGADSPLHF. The CDR3 coding sequence is TGTGCCAGCAGCGAAGGGGCAGATTCACCCCTCCACTTT. Drawing the rest from reference TRBV11-3 and TRBJ1-6, the complete variable domain is EAGVVQSPRYKIIEKKQPVAFWCNPISGHNTLYWYLQNLGQGPELLIRYENEEAVDDSQLPKDRFSAERLKGVDSTLKIQPAELGDSAVYLCASSEGADSPLHFGNGTRLTVT.

The chain couples TRBV6-5 to TRBJ2-1; no clear D gene. Trimming stripped 2 bases from V and 9 bases from J, with 8 bases between. CDR1 is MNHEY and CDR2 is SVGAGI in the germline V gene. The CDR3 extends over 12 amino acids. DNA for the CDR3: TGTGCCAGCAGTTACGATGGCGGTGAGCAGTTCTTC. It translates to CASSYDGGEQFF.

The chain combines TRBV5-1 with TRBJ2-7; TRBD1 matches 12 bases. CDR3 length equals 18 residues. Germline V gives CDR1 SGHRS, CDR2 YFSETQ. The junction had 9 bases not matched to a gene; V was cut back by 2 bases and J by 0 bases. The CDR3 DNA reads as TGCGCCAGCAGCTTCAACGGGACAGGGGGCCTCATCTCCTACGAGCAGTACTTC. Its protein product is CASSFNGTGGLISYEQYF.

V usage is TRBV6-1 and J usage is TRBJ2-7; D is possibly TRBD2 (6 bases). The V end lost 2 bases, the J end lost 0 bases, and 11 bases lay between the germline ends. Germline CDR1 reads MNHNS; CDR2 reads SASEGT. CDR3 length: 15 residues. The CDR3 DNA is TGTGCCAGCAGTGAACCCGGGGGTCCCTCCTACGAGCAGTACTTC. Its protein is CASSEPGGPSYEQYF.

The chain carries TRBV5-1 and TRBJ1-1; D is unresolved. The V and J ends lost 0 bases and 1 base respectively, with 10 bases between them. Germline-derived CDR1 and CDR2 are SGHRS and YFSETQ. The CDR3 is 15 amino acids. The CDR3, as DNA: TGCGCCAGCAGCTTGGGGGAGATACCGAACACTGAAGCTTTCTTT. It yields the protein CASSLGEIPNTEAFF.

The J gene is TRBJ1-1, the V gene TRBV10-3; TRBD1 is a possible D gene (6 bases). V lost 2 bases, J lost 4 bases, and 11 bases lay in between. Germline CDR1 is ENHRY and CDR2 is SYGVKD. This CDR3 has 14 residues. CDR3 residues: CAISERGGTTEAFF. DNA for the CDR3: TGTGCCATCAGTGAGAGGGGGGGGACCACTGAAGCTTTCTTT.

The J gene is TRBJ2-7, the V gene TRBV7-2; 7 positions match TRBD1. CDR1 and CDR2 from the germline V gene are SGHTA and FQGNSA. Germline trimming cut 5 bases from V and 3 bases from J; bases unmatched to any gene: 4. CDR3 length equals 13 residues. The CDR3: CASSPWTGYEQYF. CDR3 DNA sequence: TGTGCCAGCAGCCCCTGGACAGGCTACGAGCAGTACTTC. The full variable domain, with the rest looked up from reference TRBV7-2 and TRBJ2-7, is GAGVSQSPSNKVTEKGKDVELRCDPISGHTALYWYRQSLGQGLEFLIYFQGNSAPDKSGLPSDRFSAERTGGSVSTLTIQRTQQEDSAVYLCASSPWTGYEQYFGPGTRLTVT.

In its sample, this clone was seen a few times. J is TRBJ1-2 and V is TRBV6-2 or TRBV6-3, with 7 bases matching TRBD1. Germline CDR1 reads MNHEY; CDR2 reads SVGEGT. The V and J ends lost 4 bases and 3 bases, in that order; junction bases with no gene match: 2. The CDR3 covers 13 residues. The CDR3 nucleotides are TGTGCCAGCAGTTCGACAGGGTACTATGGCTACACCTTC. It specifies CASSSTGYYGYTF.

The rearrangement links TRBV4-2 to TRBJ2-1; the match to TRBD2 covers 8 bases. The germline V gene encodes CDR1 LGHNA and CDR2 YNFKEQ. Trimming removed 2 bases from V and 3 bases from J; junction bases left unmatched: 6. The length of the CDR3 is 16 residues. The CDR3 region is CASSQPGGGYYNEQFF. CDR3 sequence (DNA): TGTGCCAGCAGCCAACCCGGCGGGGGGTACTACAATGAGCAGTTCTTC.

J is TRBJ1-1 and V is TRBV18, with unresolved D. V was cut by 6 bases and J by 3 bases, with 14 bases left in between. This CDR3 has 14 residues. Germline V gene data show CDR1 as KGHSH and CDR2 as LQKENI. In nucleotides, the CDR3 is TGTGCCAGCTCCCTCGCCGAGGGTTACACTGAAGCTTTCTTT. It specifies CASSLAEGYTEAFF.

The chain joins TRBV6-5 to TRBJ2-5; 8 bases line up with TRBD1. Germline loops: CDR1 MNHEY, CDR2 SVGAGI. With V trimmed by 6 bases and J by 4 bases, 7 bases remained unmatched. The CDR3 consists of 14 residues. The CDR3 nucleotides read TGTGCCAGCAGGCACGCAGGGGGCGCAGAGACCCAGTACTTC. This gives the protein CASRHAGGAETQYF.

V usage is TRBV12-3 or TRBV12-4 and J usage is TRBJ1-2; 8 positions agree with TRBD1. V dropped 3 bases and J dropped 5; count of bases not matched to a gene: 2. There are 13 residues in the CDR3. For the CDR3, the DNA is TGTGCCAGCAGTTTCCGGGACAGGTATGGCTACACCTTC. Its protein product is CASSFRDRYGYTF.

This chain uses TRBV5-6 with TRBJ1-5; possible D gene TRBD1, 5 bases. The CDR3 covers 13 residues. Trimming pared 3 bases from V and 5 bases from J, leaving 9 bases between. CDR1 is SGHDT and CDR2 is YYEEEE in the germline V gene. The CDR3 coding sequence is TGTGCCAGCAGCTCGGACATTGATCAGCCCCAGCATTTT. This encodes CASSSDIDQPQHF.

V is TRBV6-5 and J is TRBJ1-2, with D possibly being TRBD1 (5 bases). V gave up 4 bases and J gave up 0 bases, with 15 bases separating them. There are 16 residues in the CDR3. The germline V gene encodes CDR1 MNHEY and CDR2 SVGAGI. CDR3 residues: CASSSDTALANYGYTF. The CDR3 nucleotides read TGTGCCAGCAGTTCGGACACCGCCCTTGCTAACTATGGCTACACCTTC.

DNA of the CDR3: TGTGCCAGCAGCGTACAGGGGGTTTATGGCTACACCTTC. Protein: CASSVQGVYGYTF. The genes are TRBV7-8 and TRBJ1-2, with TRBD1 matching 8 bases. The CDR3 consists of 13 residues. Germline CDR1 SGHVS, CDR2 FQNEAQ. The V and J ends lost 5 bases and 5 bases, in that order; junction bases with no gene match: 4.

Here the CDR3 reads CASSAGQGQPSGNTIYF. The CDR3 DNA is TGTGCCAGCAGCGCGGGACAGGGACAGCCCTCTGGAAACACCATATATTTT. The chain has TRBV7-9 and TRBJ1-3; 9 bases fit TRBD1. From germline, CDR1 is SEHNR and CDR2 FQNEAQ (reference sequence). Trimming cost V 5 bases and J 0 bases; bases outside gene matches: 8. The CDR3 contains 17 residues.

V usage is TRBV3-1 (or the pseudogene TRBV3-2) and J usage is TRBJ1-2; 7 nucleotides match TRBD1. Per the germline V gene, CDR1 is LGHDT and CDR2 is YNNKEL (reference sequence). The CDR3 consists of 14 residues. J was trimmed by 5 bases and V by 4 bases; bases with no gene match: 7. CDR3 nucleotide sequence: TGTGCCAGCAGCCCGGGACAGAACACTTATGGCTACACCTTC. Translation: CASSPGQNTYGYTF.

This clone was observed once. V usage is TRBV27 and J usage is TRBJ1-6; D gene ambiguous. CDR1 and CDR2 from the germline V gene are MNHEY and SMNVEV (reference sequence). Trimming cost V 0 bases and J 9 bases, with 6 bases left between them. There are 13 residues in the CDR3. DNA for the CDR3: TGTGCCAGCAGTTTATCGTTCAGTTCACCCCTCCACTTT. Translating it yields CASSLSFSSPLHF.

This clone was observed a single time. V and J are TRBV6-2 or TRBV6-3 and TRBJ1-5; the match to TRBD1 covers 10 bases. The CDR3 spans 17 residues. The J segment lost 1 base and the V segment lost 2 bases, leaving 5 bases of the junction unmatched. Germline lookup yields CDR1 MNHEY and CDR2 SVGEGT. This CDR3 reads CASSYRQGARSNQPQHF. CDR3 bases: TGTGCCAGCAGTTACCGACAGGGGGCGCGAAGCAATCAGCCCCAGCATTTT.

About this clone: One end of the junction varies from germline; a read error may be responsible. The chain couples TRBV14 to TRBJ1-1, with D possibly being TRBD1 (5 bases). Germline loops: CDR1 SGHDN, CDR2 FVKESK. The CDR3 sequence is 12 residues long. The CDR3 sequence is CASSQGGTGAFF. CDR3 in DNA: TGTGCCAGCAGCCAAGGGGGGACTGGAGCTTTCTTT. Supplemented by reference TRBV14 and TRBJ1-1, the full variable domain reads EAGVTQFPSHSVIEKGQTVTLRCDPISGHDNLYWYRRVMGKEIKFLLHFVKESKQDESGMPNNRFLAERTGGTYSTLKVQPAELEDSGVYFCASSQGGTGAFFGQGTRLTVV.

This clone has more than one count but fewer than ten. This chain joins TRBV19 and TRBJ2-7, with 7 bases that match TRBD1. The CDR3 loop spans 12 amino acids. V lost 4 bases to trimming and J lost 4 bases; unmatched junction nucleotides: 1. From germline, CDR1 is LNHDA and CDR2 SQIVND (reference sequence). Here the CDR3 DNA reads TGTGCCAGTAGTAGGACAGGATACGAGCAGTACTTC. Amino acids: CASSRTGYEQYF.

This sequence joins TRBV19 and TRBJ1-1, with D possibly being TRBD1 (6 bases). V lost 10 bases and J 6 bases, leaving 24 bases between the germline ends. Looked up from germline, CDR1 is LNHDA and CDR2 is SQIVND (reference sequence). The CDR3 runs 15 residues. The CDR3 DNA sequence: TGTGCCACCCGAGGTAGGGGGAGTGTAGGGCCTGAAGCTTTCTTT. Its translation is CATRGRGSVGPEAFF.

DNA of the CDR3: TGTGCCATCCTCTCCCGCGAGCCCGATTCGAACACTGAAGCTTTCTTT. Protein product: CAILSREPDSNTEAFF. The rearrangement uses TRBV10-3 and TRBJ1-1; no clear D gene. Trimming took 8 bases from V and 1 from J, leaving 20 bases between them. Germline assignment: CDR1 ENHRY and CDR2 SYGVKD. The CDR3 covers 16 residues.

The V gene is TRBV7-6, the J gene TRBJ2-7; weak D call: TRBD2 (5 bases). The CDR3 loop spans 15 amino acids. The germline V gene has CDR1 SGHVS and CDR2 FNYEAQ. The V end was cut by 5 bases, the J end by 6 bases, with 20 bases between. Here the CDR3 DNA reads TGTGCCAGCAGCCCTAGTGTGAGGGAAGAGGGCGAGCAGTACTTC. It specifies CASSPSVREEGEQYF. The full variable domain, its missing parts supplied by reference TRBV7-6 and TRBJ2-7, is GAGVSQSPRYKVTKRGQDVALRCDPISGHVSLYWYRQALGQGPEFLTYFNYEAQQDKSGLPNDRFSAERPEGSISTLTIQRTEQRDSAMYRCASSPSVREEGEQYFGPGTRLTVT.

The chain couples TRBV7-3 to TRBJ1-1; unclear D gene. Germline V lookup: CDR1 SGHTA, CDR2 FQGTGA. The V end was cut by 3 bases, the J end by 6 bases, with 17 bases between. CDR3 length: 15 residues. CDR3 bases: TGTGCCAGCAGCTTGACGCCCGACCCGGGATCTGAAGCTTTCTTT. This gives the protein CASSLTPDPGSEAFF. Combining the CDR3 with reference TRBV7-3 and TRBJ1-1 gives the whole variable domain GAGVSQTPSNKVTEKGKYVELRCDPISGHTALYWYRQSLGQGPEFLIYFQGTGAADDSGLPNDRFFAVRPEGSVSTLKIQRTERGDSAVYLCASSLTPDPGSEAFFGQGTRLTVV.

The rearrangement joins TRBV24-1 to TRBJ2-3, with D perhaps matching TRBD2 (6 bases). Germline V gene lookup returns CDR1 KGHDR and CDR2 SFDVKD. V was pared by 0 bases and J by 7 bases, with 13 bases between. The CDR3 length is 15 residues. The CDR3 spells CATSDLRGSGNTQYF. CDR3 coding DNA: TGTGCCACCAGTGATTTGCGGGGGAGTGGAAATACGCAGTATTTT.

J is TRBJ2-5 and V is TRBV7-2; the match to TRBD2 covers 12 bases. Germline CDR1 is SGHTA and CDR2 is FQGNSA. After removal of 0 bases from V and 6 bases from J, the junction contained 8 bases not matched to a gene. The CDR3 has 17 residues. The CDR3 bases are TGTGCCAGCAGCTTAGCGGCCGGACTAGCGGGGCTGAAGACCCAGTACTTC. It codes for CASSLAAGLAGLKTQYF.

The chain employs TRBV29-1 and TRBJ2-3, with TRBD2 matching 9 bases. V shed 3 bases, J shed 4 bases, and the junction held 8 bases outside the gene matches. Germline CDR1 is SQVTM and CDR2 is ANQGSEA. The CDR3 loop spans 15 amino acids. The CDR3 here is CSVDGASGVADTQYF. CDR3 sequence (DNA): TGCAGCGTTGATGGAGCTAGCGGGGTCGCAGATACGCAGTATTTT.

The V call is TRBV7-3, the J call TRBJ2-3; 7 bases are shared with TRBD2. Germline values: CDR1 SGHTA, CDR2 FQGTGA. The CDR3 is 15 residues long. After removal of 6 bases from V and 2 bases from J, the junction contained 8 bases not matched to a gene. The CDR3 bases are TGTGCCAGCAGGGAGCTTGGGAGGGACACAGATACGCAGTATTTT. It encodes CASRELGRDTDTQYF.

The rearrangement joins TRBV15 to TRBJ2-5; a weak D match, TRBD1 (5 bases). The CDR3 sequence is 12 residues long. Germline CDR1 and CDR2: LNHNV and YYDKDF (reference sequence). V lost 8 bases, J lost 3 bases, and 10 bases lay in between. The chain's CDR3 is CATQKGEETQYF. In DNA form, the CDR3 reads TGTGCCACCCAAAAAGGGGAAGAGACCCAGTACTTC.